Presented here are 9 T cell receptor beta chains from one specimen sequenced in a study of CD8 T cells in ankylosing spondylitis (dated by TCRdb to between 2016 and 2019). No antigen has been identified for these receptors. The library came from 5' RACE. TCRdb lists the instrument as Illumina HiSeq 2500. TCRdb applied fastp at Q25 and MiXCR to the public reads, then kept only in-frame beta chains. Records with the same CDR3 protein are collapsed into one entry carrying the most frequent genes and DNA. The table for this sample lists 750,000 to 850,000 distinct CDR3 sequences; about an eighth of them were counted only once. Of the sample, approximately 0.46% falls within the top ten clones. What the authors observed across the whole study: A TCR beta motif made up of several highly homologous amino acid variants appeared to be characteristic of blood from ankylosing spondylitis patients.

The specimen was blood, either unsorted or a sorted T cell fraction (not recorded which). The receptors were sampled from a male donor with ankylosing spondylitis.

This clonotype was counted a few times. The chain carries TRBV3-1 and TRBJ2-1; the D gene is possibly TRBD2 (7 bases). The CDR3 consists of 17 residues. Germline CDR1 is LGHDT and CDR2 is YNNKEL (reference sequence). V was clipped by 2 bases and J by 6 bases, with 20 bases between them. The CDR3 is CASSQLVNREGSNEQFF. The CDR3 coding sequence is TGTGCCAGCAGCCAACTAGTCAACAGGGAGGGGTCCAATGAGCAGTTCTTC.

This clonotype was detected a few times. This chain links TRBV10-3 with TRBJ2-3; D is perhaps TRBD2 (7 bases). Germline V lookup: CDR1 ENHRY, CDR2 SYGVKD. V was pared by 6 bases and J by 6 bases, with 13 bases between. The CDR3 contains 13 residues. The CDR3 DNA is TGTGCCATCAGGGGGGGGGCCCCGGATACGCAGTATTTT. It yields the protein CAIRGGAPDTQYF.

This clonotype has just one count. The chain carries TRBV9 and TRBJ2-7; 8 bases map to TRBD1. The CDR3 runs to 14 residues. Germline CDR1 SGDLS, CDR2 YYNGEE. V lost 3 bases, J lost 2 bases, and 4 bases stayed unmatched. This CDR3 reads CASSATGAAYEQYF. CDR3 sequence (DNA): TGTGCCAGCAGCGCGACAGGGGCCGCCTACGAGCAGTACTTC.

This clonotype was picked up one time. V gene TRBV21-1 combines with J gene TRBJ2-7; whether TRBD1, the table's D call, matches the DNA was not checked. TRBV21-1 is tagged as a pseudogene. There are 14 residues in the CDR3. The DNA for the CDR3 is TGTGCCAGCAGTGATGGGGGCCCTGTCAACGAGCAGTACTTC. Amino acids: CASSDGGPVNEQYF.

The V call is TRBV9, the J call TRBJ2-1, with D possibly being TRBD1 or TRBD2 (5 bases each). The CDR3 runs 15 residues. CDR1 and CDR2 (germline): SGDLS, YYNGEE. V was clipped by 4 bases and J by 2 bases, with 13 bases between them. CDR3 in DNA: TGTGCCAGCAGCCTCGAGGGGTACGCCTACAATGAGCAGTTCTTC. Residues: CASSLEGYAYNEQFF.

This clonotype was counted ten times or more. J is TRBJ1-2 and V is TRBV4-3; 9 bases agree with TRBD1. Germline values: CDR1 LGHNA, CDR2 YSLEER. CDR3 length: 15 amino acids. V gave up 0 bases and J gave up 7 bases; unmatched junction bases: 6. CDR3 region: CASSQDHGQGLGYTF. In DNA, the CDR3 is TGCGCCAGCAGCCAAGACCATGGACAGGGGCTTGGCTACACCTTC.

CDR3 coding DNA: TGCAGCGTTGCCCGGAGGACGGACCAAGAGACCCAGTACTTC. Translating it yields CSVARRTDQETQYF. The V and J genes are TRBV29-1 and TRBJ2-5; tentative D call: TRBD2 (5 bases). Germline-derived CDR1 and CDR2 are SQVTM and ANQGSEA. With 4 bases removed from V and 0 bases from J, the gap between germline ends came to 12 bases. CDR3 length: 14 residues.

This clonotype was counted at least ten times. CDR3 nucleotide sequence: TGCAGTGCCCCCGGGGACAGGCGGGATGAGCAGTTCTTC. Amino acid sequence: CSAPGDRRDEQFF. The rearrangement links TRBV20-1 to TRBJ2-1; 8 nucleotides align to TRBD1. The trim removed 6 bases at V and 8 bases at J, leaving 9 bases unmatched. This CDR3 spans 13 amino acids. Per germline, CDR1 DFQATT and CDR2 SNEGSKA (reference sequence).

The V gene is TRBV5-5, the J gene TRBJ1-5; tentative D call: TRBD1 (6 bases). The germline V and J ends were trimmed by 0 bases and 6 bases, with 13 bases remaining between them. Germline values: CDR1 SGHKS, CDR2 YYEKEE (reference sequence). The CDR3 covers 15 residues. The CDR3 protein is CASSLGTGLGQPQHF. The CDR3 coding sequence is TGTGCCAGCAGCTTGGGAACAGGGTTGGGTCAGCCCCAGCATTTT.